This T cell receptor (beta chain) came from a study of regulatory T cells in long-lasting Graves disease (dated by TCRdb to the early 2020s). Background for the entire study: To count as having persistent Graves' disease, a patient had to have received antithyroid drug treatment for over 5 years with TSH receptor autoantibodies remaining persistently positive. Peripheral blood TCR sequencing and RNA sequencing compared persistent Graves' disease patients with newly diagnosed Graves' disease patients. On average, persistent Graves' disease patients in the clinical cohort had been on antithyroid drugs for about 9.3 years. The study was registered as a clinical trial and conducted in China. A total of around 35 samples were covered by TCR sequencing, comprising some 13 persistent and around 20 newly diagnosed Graves' disease patients. Overall study outcomes, separate from this receptor: As a limitation, the authors acknowledged that the small sample size may reduce accuracy. The study examined only peripheral blood because the primary lesion, thyroid tissue, could not be accessed. Persistent Graves' disease patients showed lower TCR Shannon entropy and fewer highly expanded clones than newly diagnosed patients, suggesting clonal expansion. Preferential use of TRBV28, TRBJ1-2 and TRBJ2-5 was observed in persistent disease, whereas TRBV20-1 and TRBJ2-1 were favored in newly diagnosed disease. Patients with persistent disease shared more public clonotypes (fewer than 3,000) than newly diagnosed patients did (more than 900). Only the TCR beta chain was sequenced and analyzed.

Per the publication, the time point label means: persistent/refractory GD, antithyroid drugs over 5 years with positive TRAb. RNA was extracted from PBMCs in TRIzol for both TCR sequencing and RNA sequencing. Graves' disease was diagnosed according to American Thyroid Association guidelines. Patients for the study were recruited at an endocrinology department in Xi'an, China. Each patient gave approximately 10 milliliters of peripheral blood, collected in an EDTA anticoagulant tube. PBMCs were isolated by Ficoll Paque Plus density gradient separation without further T cell sorting. An Agilent 2100 Bioanalyzer and agarose gel were used to assess RNA quality, and a NanoDrop 2000 was used to measure RNA concentration. The CDR3 measures 14 amino acids from cysteine to phenylalanine. The DNA shown is the 42-base CDR3, in frame from base 1. The V end gives up 5 bases and the J end 3 bases, leaving 4 bases in the junction not matched to a gene.

As for this clonotype: This clone's antigen is unknown. The input lacks base qualities; no much larger clone sits a single base away.

Receptor libraries were prepared by multiplex PCR. Sequencing was carried out with an Illumina HiSeq 4000. TCR beta libraries were built with iRepertoire HTBI primers and Arm-PCR amplification of CDR3 regions. PCR products were gel purified before sequencing. As for how the authors treated the data: Across samples, 62 TRBV and approximately 15 TRBJ segments were identified and used for gene usage analysis of CDR3 amino acid clonotypes. COPE and FqMerger were used to merge filtered high-quality paired reads into contigs. BLAST was used to align contigs to the IMGT TRBV, TRBD and TRBJ reference genes, and CDR3 was defined following IMGT. Clonotypes above 0.1% frequency were classified as highly expanded clones. Shannon entropy served as the measure of repertoire diversity, while the Gini coefficient captured V-J evenness. A clonotype found in more than one individual was treated as public. TCRdb ran its own pipeline on the public reads, namely fastp trimming at Q25 and MiXCR clone calling, and kept in-frame beta chains. Merged by CDR3 protein, the rows form single entries marked with the most common genes and DNA. The V and J calls follow TCRdb's processing rather than the paper's. Recorded for this sample are a few hundred thousand distinct CDR3 sequences; about a quarter of them occurred a single time. 26% of the sample is taken by the ten largest.

Sample: peripheral blood mononuclear cells (PBMCs), taken when the disease was refractory, from a patient treated with antithyroid drugs. This TCR came from a female donor with Graves disease. The rearranged chain carries TRBV12-3 or TRBV12-4 and TRBJ1-5; TRBD1 agrees with 7 junctional bases. The DNA reads as follows: TGTGCCAGCAGTAAGGGGACAGTCAATCAGCCCCAGCATTTT. Its amino acids are CASSKGTVNQPQHF.